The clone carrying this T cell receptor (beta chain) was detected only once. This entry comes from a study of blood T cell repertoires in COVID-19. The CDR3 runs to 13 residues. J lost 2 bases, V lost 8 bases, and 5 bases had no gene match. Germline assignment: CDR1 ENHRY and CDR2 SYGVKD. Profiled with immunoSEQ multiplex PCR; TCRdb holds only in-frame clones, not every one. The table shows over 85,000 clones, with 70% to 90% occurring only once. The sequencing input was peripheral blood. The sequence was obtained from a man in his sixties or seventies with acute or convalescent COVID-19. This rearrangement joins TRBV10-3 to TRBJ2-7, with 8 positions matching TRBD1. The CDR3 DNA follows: TGTGCCATCGGTACAGGGGGAGCCTACGAGCAGTACTTC. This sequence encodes CAIGTGGAYEQYF.